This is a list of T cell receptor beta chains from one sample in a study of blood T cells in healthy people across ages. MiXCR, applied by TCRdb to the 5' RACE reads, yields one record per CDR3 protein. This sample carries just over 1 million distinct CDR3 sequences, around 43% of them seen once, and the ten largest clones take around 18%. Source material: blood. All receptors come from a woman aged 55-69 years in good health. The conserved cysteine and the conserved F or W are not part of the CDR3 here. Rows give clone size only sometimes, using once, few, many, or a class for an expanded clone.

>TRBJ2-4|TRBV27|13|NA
ASRPTGGLRNIQY
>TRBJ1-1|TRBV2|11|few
ASGRLGPAEAF
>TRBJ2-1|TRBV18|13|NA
ASSPAAPTDNEQF
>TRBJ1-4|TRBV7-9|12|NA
ASSLLRGDEKLF
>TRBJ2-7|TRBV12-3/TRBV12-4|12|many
ASSFTGGGYEQY
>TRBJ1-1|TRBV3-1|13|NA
ASSQGRGGNTEAF
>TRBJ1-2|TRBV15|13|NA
ATSRDKQGGYGYT
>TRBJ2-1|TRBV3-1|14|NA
ASSQWSGRAGETQF
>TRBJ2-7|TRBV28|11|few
ASSPAGIHEQY
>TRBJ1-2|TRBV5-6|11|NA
ASSFSGRNGYT
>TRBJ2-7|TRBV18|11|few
ASSPRARYEQY
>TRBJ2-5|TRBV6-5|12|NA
ASNSGTGGETQY
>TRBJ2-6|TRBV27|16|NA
ASSVFKGSLPGANVLT
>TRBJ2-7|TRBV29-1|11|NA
SAGGDISYEQY
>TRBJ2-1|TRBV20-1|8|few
SAMRDEQF
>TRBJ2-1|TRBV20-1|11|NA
SASSGRQNEQF
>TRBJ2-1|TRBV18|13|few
ASSPVEGVKYEQF
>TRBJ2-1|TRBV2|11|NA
ASSEWLDNEQF
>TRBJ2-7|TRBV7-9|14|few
ASSLTRPQGGDEQY
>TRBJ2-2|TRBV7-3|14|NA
ASSPQGLADTGELF